The clone carrying this TCR beta chain was detected a few times. This sample is part of a study of blood T cell repertoires in COVID-19. Authors' processing steps: Amplified reference gene primers provided the basis for estimating nucleated cell counts. Some clones are missing from TCRdb's copy, which holds only in-frame ones; the method was immunoSEQ multiplex PCR. Clone size and the V and J calls come from that table; the DNA yielded D and trimming. Counted here are around 340,000 clones, 83% occurring once; the ten biggest clones make up just under 3%. The sequence came from a man between 25 and 39 years old with active or convalescent COVID-19. The sample was peripheral blood.

The DNA of the CDR3 is TGTGCCAGCAGCTTGGTTTCGGTTCTATATGGCTACACCTTC. Translated: CASSLVSVLYGYTF. V gene TRBV5-5 combines with J gene TRBJ1-2; D ambiguous. Trimming pared 0 bases from V and 5 bases from J, leaving 11 bases between. Germline assignment: CDR1 SGHKS and CDR2 YYEKEE (reference sequence). CDR3 size: 14 residues.